This entry features one T cell receptor beta chain sequence. Loaded into unsorted PBMC replicate PCRs was approximately 320 ng DNA, about 30,000 T cell genomes. Assay used: immunoSEQ multiplex PCR; TCRdb lists only in-frame clones, some missing. There are about 520,000 clones in the sample; approximately 84% occur only once, and about 13% lies in the top ten. This record belongs to a study of shared clonotypes between healthy human individuals. Looked up from germline, CDR1 is SEHNR and CDR2 is FQNEAQ (reference sequence). The CDR3 has 12 residues. Trimming stripped 5 bases from V and 9 bases from J, with 13 bases between.

The sequence was collected from a woman between 40 and 50 years old in good health. Some clones in this sample may be carry-over from other donors' samples. The source material was PBMCs. The chain couples TRBV7-9 to TRBJ1-2; D gene unclear. CDR3 nucleotides: TGTGCCAGCAGCCAACCCGGGCACAGCTACACCTTC. This gives the protein CASSQPGHSYTF.